This T cell receptor (beta chain) was sequenced during a study of vaccination effects on CD4 cells after COVID-19. Study context: Each of a few convalescent patients underwent sampling at an early and a late point after vaccination.

Note on this clone: Its antigen is unidentified.

Study-wide results and limits: For convalescents, most of the spike-reactive clones seen post-vaccine were new vaccine-induced clones. After vaccination, at late timepoints, clones induced by infection and by vaccine contracted markedly.

This CDR3 has 13 residues. Germline V gene data show CDR1 as DFQATT and CDR2 as SNEGSKA (reference sequence). Trimming cost V 3 bases and J 1 base, with 9 bases left between them. Expansion of antigen-specific CD4+ T cells with viral peptide pools was carried out by the ViraFEST assay before sequencing. Culture lasted approximately 10 days before CD4+ T cell isolation. Their SARS-CoV-2 infection, verified by PCR, occurred between March and December 2020. Each participant was administered two doses of either the BNT162b2 or the mRNA-1273 vaccine. A few million PBMC were seeded per well and grown in the presence of around 10 IU/ml IL-2 and approximately 11 ug/ml peptides. Sequencing used immunoSEQ multiplex PCR; TCRdb keeps in-frame clones, though not all of them. This table has under 15,000 clones, around 75% appearing once.

V and J are TRBV20-1 and TRBJ1-1; no firm D call. The input for sequencing was CD4+ T cells from PBMCs cultured with HCoV-NL63 spike peptides, taken after COVID-19 vaccination. This sequence originates from a human donor who had a prior SARS-CoV-2 infection. The CDR3 coding sequence is TGCAGTGCTAGTCGGGTGCCGAACACTGAAGCTTTCTTT. Its translation: CSASRVPNTEAFF.